A selection of T cell receptor beta chains follows, all from one sample in a study of T cell responses to AZD1222 COVID-19 vaccine. Some clones are missing from TCRdb's copy, which holds only in-frame ones; the method was immunoSEQ multiplex PCR. The repertoire holds roughly 110,000 clones, with approximately 90% as singletons. The sequencing here drew on peripheral blood, taken 28 days after the second AZD1222 dose. The receptor set was obtained from an adult who received the AZD1222 COVID-19 vaccine. Each CDR3 is given without its conserved first and last residue.

j_call v_call cdr3_aa
TRBJ2-1 TRBV6-5 ASSSLSGRNYNEQF
TRBJ1-2 TRBV7-6 ASSLGTAQQAGYT
TRBJ1-4 TRBV4-1 ASSPTGGATNEKLF
TRBJ1-5 TRBV5-4 ASSFLGDRDQPQH
TRBJ2-7 TRBV28 ASSSDYFSYEQY
TRBJ1-3 TRBV6-6 ASSYSRGISGNTIY
TRBJ2-7 TRBV7-2 ASSLQGLAMNRDEQY
TRBJ1-2 TRBV5-8 ASSFAGGFSNYGYT
TRBJ2-3 TRBV6-2/TRBV6-3 ASSYNRESSTDTQY
TRBJ1-1 TRBV23-1 ASSQSQMDAEAF
TRBJ1-1 TRBV18 ASSPTATGHLRTEAF
TRBJ1-1 TRBV6-2/TRBV6-3 ASSHRHENTEAF
TRBJ1-5 TRBV5-6 ASSLGRGRQPQH
TRBJ1-6 TRBV20-1 SASTQGVYNSPLH
TRBJ1-2 TRBV10-3 AISARQGLNYGYT
TRBJ2-7 TRBV30 AWRKGGTAVHEQY
TRBJ2-2 TRBV15 AKSRRNTGELF
TRBJ1-2 TRBV19 ASSVGRPQAGYT
TRBJ2-3 TRBV15 ATSREGAGDTQY
TRBJ1-4 TRBV6-5 ATSRGGTEEKLF
TRBJ1-2 TRBV19 ASSLSNRGARNYGYT
TRBJ2-3 TRBV9 ASSDSGTSTDTQY
TRBJ2-1 TRBV5-4 ASSLTSGRLGNEQF
TRBJ2-7 TRBV4-3 ASSQDGHQVAYEQY
TRBJ1-6 TRBV14 ASSQDYSYNSPLH
TRBJ1-1 TRBV29-1 SVRLRRGLNTEAF
TRBJ1-1 TRBV5-1 ASIPEGKGGPTEAF
TRBJ2-7 TRBV5-1 ASSLVSSGRGYEQY
TRBJ2-5 TRBV3-1/TRBV3-2 ASSPDGQETQY
TRBJ2-5 TRBV7-9 ASSFGQETQY
TRBJ1-2 TRBV5-6 ASSLKGNYGYT
TRBJ2-3 TRBV2 ASGRERGRTDTQY
TRBJ1-4 TRBV7-9 ASSLAAGDEKLF
TRBJ2-3 TRBV7-8 ASSRGSGGRTDTQY
TRBJ2-1 TRBV7-6 ASSELGGTYNEQF
TRBJ2-1 TRBV4-2 ASSPTAGGYNEQF
TRBJ2-2 TRBV28 ASSSHSVGAGDGELF
TRBJ1-3 TRBV7-9 ASSFSDSGNTIY
TRBJ1-6 TRBV5-4 ASSLVGFYSPLH
TRBJ2-1 TRBV30 AWSVGTVSYNEQF
TRBJ1-1 TRBV19 ASNTYPLNTEAF
TRBJ2-3 TRBV7-2 ASSFQRESDTQY
TRBJ1-5 TRBV5-1 ASSLGGGQPQH
TRBJ1-3 TRBV9 ASSVEGAGNTIY
TRBJ1-2 TRBV2 ASSELGLGGYT
TRBJ1-1 TRBV6-5 ASSYSLGNTEAF
TRBJ1-2 TRBV24-1 ATSAGGTLDYGYT
TRBJ1-1 TRBV28 ASTSGGEAF
TRBJ1-2 TRBV5-6 ASSLGGYGYT
TRBJ2-2 TRBV7-2 ASSLVSTGELF
TRBJ2-1 TRBV21-1 ASSNRTGPYNEQF
TRBJ2-1 TRBV24-1 ATSELEGHEQF
TRBJ1-6 TRBV28 ASRDGQDYNSPLH
TRBJ2-7 TRBV9 ASSAGGGPAYEQY
TRBJ2-7 TRBV7-9 ASGLLSYEQY
TRBJ1-5 TRBV30 AWSVQGVQPQH
TRBJ1-2 TRBV6-5 ASSYRYREANYGYT
TRBJ1-2 TRBV25-1 ASSDRDRGHYGYT
TRBJ2-7 TRBV7-9 ASSWRLLEQY
TRBJ2-5 TRBV30 AWRGFSGGETQY